One sample yielded the 26 T cell receptor beta chains listed below, sequenced in a study of blood T cell repertoires in COVID-19. Assay: immunoSEQ multiplex PCR; the TCRdb copy retains only in-frame clones and omits some. In the table there are some 100,000 clones, 75% to 90% of which are singletons. Sequencing was performed on peripheral blood. The receptors derive from a human donor in a cohort sampled during active COVID-19.

CDR3 bases: TGTGCCACCAGCTTTGGTGGAGGGTATGGTCAGCCCCAGCATTTT. This codes for CATSFGGGYGQPQHF. The chain combines TRBV15 with TRBJ1-5; D uncertain. Trimming removed 5 bases at V and 6 bases at J, with 17 bases between. This CDR3 contains 15 residues. Germline-derived CDR1 and CDR2 are LNHNV and YYDKDF (reference sequence).

The gene calls are TRBV7-3 and TRBJ1-1; no firm D call. The ends were cut back, 4 bases at V and 4 bases at J, with 13 bases in the middle. Germline lookup yields CDR1 SGHTA and CDR2 FQGTGA. The CDR3 is 14 amino acids. The CDR3 sequence: CASSYNGDGTEAFF. The CDR3 DNA sequence: TGTGCCAGCAGCTACAACGGGGATGGCACTGAAGCTTTCTTT.

This sequence joins TRBV4-2 and TRBJ1-1; TRBD1 matches 9 bases. The germline V gene has CDR1 LGHNA and CDR2 YNFKEQ. The CDR3 sequence is 19 residues long. V shed 0 bases and J 3 bases; nucleotides not matched to a gene: 14. The CDR3 sequence: CASSQEFSGQGPWDTEAFF. CDR3 in DNA: TGTGCCAGCAGCCAAGAGTTTTCGGGACAGGGTCCCTGGGACACTGAAGCTTTCTTT.

Only one count was recorded for this clone. The V and J genes are TRBV27 and TRBJ1-1, with D possibly matching TRBD1 (6 bases). Germline V gives CDR1 MNHEY, CDR2 SMNVEV (reference sequence). The V and J ends lost 5 bases and 3 bases respectively, with 16 bases between them. The CDR3 runs to 15 residues. This chain's CDR3 is CASSLHLGGDTEAFF. The CDR3 DNA follows: TGTGCCAGCAGTCTCCACCTAGGGGGGGACACTGAAGCTTTCTTT.

As DNA, the CDR3 is TGCGCCAGCAGCCTCATCCAGGGGGCAGATGGCTACACCTTC. Its translation: CASSLIQGADGYTF. This chain links TRBV5-1 with TRBJ1-2; 8 nucleotides match TRBD1. The germline V gene has CDR1 SGHRS and CDR2 YFSETQ. This CDR3 is built from 14 residues. J was trimmed by 6 bases and V by 4 bases; bases with no gene match: 8.

This sequence joins TRBV7-9 and TRBJ2-4, with a tentative D call TRBD1 (5 bases). Germline assignment: CDR1 SEHNR and CDR2 FQNEAQ (reference sequence). The CDR3 runs 18 residues. With 6 bases removed from V and 6 bases from J, the gap between germline ends came to 27 bases. CDR3 sequence reads: CASSPTTDKWNRANIQYF. CDR3 sequence (DNA): TGTGCCAGCAGTCCTACGACAGACAAATGGAACCGTGCAAACATTCAGTACTTC.

The J gene is TRBJ2-3, the V gene TRBV4-1; D call uncertain. In germline, CDR1 is MGHRA, CDR2 YSYEKL. The CDR3 length is 13 residues. Trimming took 5 bases from V and 2 from J, leaving 8 bases between them. In nucleotides, the CDR3 is TGCGCCAGCAGCGGGCAGTACACAGATACGCAGTATTTT. It yields the protein CASSGQYTDTQYF.

The chain recombines TRBV5-1 with TRBJ2-7; perhaps TRBD2 as D (6 bases). Germline V gene data show CDR1 as SGHRS and CDR2 as YFSETQ. V was cut by 0 bases and J by 7 bases, with 26 bases left in between. The CDR3 spans 18 residues. The CDR3 reads CASSLDGPLGRGLGEQYF. The DNA for the CDR3 is TGCGCCAGCAGCTTGGATGGCCCTCTAGGACGGGGACTCGGGGAGCAGTACTTC.

V is TRBV19 and J is TRBJ2-3, with TRBD1 as a possible D gene (8 bases). CDR1 is LNHDA, CDR2 SQIVND, per germline (reference sequence). The CDR3 consists of 17 residues. The germline V and J ends were trimmed by 4 bases and 2 bases, with 19 bases remaining between them. The CDR3 is CASSRLRTGRDTDTQYF. DNA of the CDR3: TGTGCCAGTAGTAGGCTACGGACAGGGAGGGACACAGATACGCAGTATTTT. Together with reference TRBV19 and TRBJ2-3, the CDR3 gives the full variable domain: DGGITQSPKYLFRKEGQNVTLSCEQNLNHDAMYWYRQDPGQGLRLIYYSQIVNDFQKGDIAEGYSVSREKKESFPLTVTSAQKNPTAFYLCASSRLRTGRDTDTQYFGPGTRLTVL.

The chain is built from TRBV3-1 (or the pseudogene TRBV3-2) and TRBJ1-2; TRBD1 agrees at 12 bases. CDR1 LGHDT and CDR2 YNNKEL come from the germline V gene (reference sequence). This CDR3 region has 13 residues. V trimming: 4 bases; J trimming: 8 bases; junction bases outside the gene matches: 2. CDR3 residues: CASSPGTGGGYTF. DNA of the CDR3: TGTGCCAGCAGCCCCGGGACAGGGGGCGGCTACACCTTC.

In DNA form, the CDR3 reads TGCAGTGCTAGTGGGCCTGTCAATGAGCAGTTCTTC. As protein: CSASGPVNEQFF. The chain couples TRBV20-1 to TRBJ2-1; no reliable D call. Trimming took off 3 bases at V and 6 bases at J, with 9 bases between the two ends. From germline, CDR1 is DFQATT and CDR2 SNEGSKA (reference sequence). The CDR3 is 12 amino acids.

The gene calls are TRBV2 and TRBJ2-5; 8 bases match TRBD1. CDR3 length: 14 residues. The germline V gene has CDR1 SNHLY and CDR2 FYNNEI. J gave up 2 bases and V 6 bases, and 5 bases lay outside the gene matches. Here the CDR3 DNA reads TGTGCCAGCAGGCCGGACAGGGTGCAAGAGACCCAGTACTTC. Protein sequence: CASRPDRVQETQYF.

This chain connects TRBV6-6 to TRBJ2-5; 9 positions agree with TRBD2. Unmatched junction bases numbered 4, after V lost 4 bases and J lost 1 base. Per the germline V gene, CDR1 is MNHNY and CDR2 is SVGAGI (reference sequence). The CDR3 is made up of 15 amino acids. Here the CDR3 DNA reads TGTGCCAGCAGTTTCGGTAGCGGGGGCCAAGAGACCCAGTACTTC. Protein: CASSFGSGGQETQYF.

The chain uses TRBV4-1 and TRBJ2-3; 9 positions agree with TRBD1. This CDR3 has 15 amino acids. The trim removed 3 bases at V and 4 bases at J, leaving 5 bases unmatched. The germline gives CDR1 MGHRA, CDR2 YSYEKL. The CDR3: CASSHLGQGSDTQYF. In nucleotides, the CDR3 is TGCGCCAGCAGCCACCTGGGACAGGGCTCAGATACGCAGTATTTT.

The V and J genes are TRBV6-5 and TRBJ1-1; D is unresolved. CDR1 and CDR2 from the germline V gene are MNHEY and SVGAGI. Trimming removed 8 bases at V and 0 bases at J, with 7 bases between. This CDR3 spans 12 amino acids. The CDR3 DNA sequence: TGTGCCAGCCGGCGGTTGAACACTGAAGCTTTCTTT. Residues: CASRRLNTEAFF.

The chain recombines TRBV15 with TRBJ1-2, with TRBD1 identical over 7 bases. There are 14 residues in the CDR3. The germline CDR1 and CDR2 sequences are LNHNV and YYDKDF (reference sequence). With V trimmed by 3 bases and J by 7 bases, 8 bases remained unmatched. Here the CDR3 DNA reads TGTGCCACCAGCAGCGGGGACAGTCTTTTTGGCTACACCTTC. Amino acids: CATSSGDSLFGYTF. Drawing the rest from reference TRBV15 and TRBJ1-2, the complete variable domain is DAMVIQNPRYQVTQFGKPVTLSCSQTLNHNVMYWYQQKSSQAPKLLFHYYDKDFNNEADTPDNFQSRRPNTSFCFLDIRSPGLGDTAMYLCATSSGDSLFGYTFGSGTRLTVV.

This clone occurred once. J is TRBJ2-1 and V is TRBV24-1; 9 bases agree with TRBD1. This CDR3 comprises 20 residues. The trim removed 4 bases at V and 3 bases at J, leaving 18 bases unmatched. Germline assignment: CDR1 KGHDR and CDR2 SFDVKD. Written as DNA, the CDR3 is TGTGCCACCAGTGACTTGAACGGGACAGGGATCACCTACAACTACAATGAGCAGTTCTTC. Its protein is CATSDLNGTGITYNYNEQFF.

V usage is TRBV2 and J usage is TRBJ2-1, with 9 bases identical to TRBD2. The V and J ends lost 7 bases and 4 bases, in that order; junction bases with no gene match: 5. Germline lookup yields CDR1 SNHLY and CDR2 FYNNEI. The CDR3 sequence is 14 residues long. CDR3 coding DNA: TGTGCCAGCACCCGGACTAGCGAGTACAATGAGCAGTTCTTC. Encoded protein: CASTRTSEYNEQFF.

This chain links TRBV2 with TRBJ1-1; perhaps TRBD1 as D (6 bases). Per the germline V gene, CDR1 is SNHLY and CDR2 is FYNNEI. This CDR3 region has 13 residues. V was trimmed by 5 bases and J by 0 bases, leaving 7 bases between them. The CDR3 loop reads CASSYRVNTEAFF. The CDR3 DNA follows: TGTGCCAGCAGTTACAGGGTGAACACTGAAGCTTTCTTT.

The chain combines TRBV10-1 with TRBJ1-2, with D perhaps TRBD1 (6 bases). Trimming stripped 0 bases from V and 6 bases from J, with 11 bases between. The CDR3 sequence is 14 residues long. Germline V gene data show CDR1 as WNHNN and CDR2 as SYGVQD (reference sequence). The CDR3 sequence is CASSESRGIDGYTF. The CDR3 DNA reads TGCGCCAGCAGTGAGTCCAGGGGTATAGATGGCTACACCTTC.

The chain combines TRBV5-4 with TRBJ1-2, with no clear D. V was clipped by 1 base and J by 0 bases, with 13 bases between them. Germline V lookup: CDR1 SGHNT, CDR2 YYREEE (reference sequence). This CDR3 region has 16 residues. CDR3 nucleotide sequence: TGTGCCAGCAGCTTGTTGTCTGGCCTAGCTAACTATGGCTACACCTTC. Translation gives CASSLLSGLANYGYTF.

The V call is TRBV2, the J call TRBJ2-1, with 8 bases identical to TRBD2. This CDR3 is 17 amino acids long. V shed 7 bases and J 4 bases; nucleotides not matched to a gene: 15. The germline V gene encodes CDR1 SNHLY and CDR2 FYNNEI. CDR3 nucleotides: TGTGCCAGCAATGACTTTAGCGGGGTTGCCTTATACAATGAGCAGTTCTTC. Amino acids: CASNDFSGVALYNEQFF.

This sequence joins TRBV5-4 and TRBJ2-7; 8 bases map to TRBD2. The V and J ends lost 4 bases and 2 bases, in that order; junction bases with no gene match: 5. There are 14 residues in the CDR3. Germline V CDR1 and CDR2: SGHNT, YYREEE (reference sequence). CDR3 bases: TGTGCCAGCAGCCCCGGGAGGGGGGCCTACGAGCAGTACTTC. This gives the protein CASSPGRGAYEQYF.

The chain recombines TRBV7-9 with TRBJ2-5, with D tentatively TRBD2 (6 bases). This CDR3 is 14 amino acids long. The germline gives CDR1 SEHNR, CDR2 FQNEAQ (reference sequence). With 1 base removed from V and 3 bases from J, the gap between germline ends came to 9 bases. Here the CDR3 DNA reads TGTGCCAGCAGCTTAGTATCGGGGGAAGAGACCCAGTACTTC. Residues: CASSLVSGEETQYF.

The CDR3 protein is CASRPDRGIGELFF. CDR3 DNA sequence: TGTGCCAGCAGACCGGACAGGGGGATCGGGGAGCTGTTTTTT. The chain employs TRBV7-2 and TRBJ2-2; 10 bases fit TRBD1. The germline CDR1 and CDR2 sequences are SGHTA and FQGNSA. The CDR3 spans 14 residues. The J segment lost 7 bases and the V segment lost 6 bases, leaving 5 bases of the junction unmatched.

This clone was recorded a few times. This chain joins TRBV21-1 and TRBJ1-6. TRBV21-1 counts as a pseudogene. The CDR3 contains 16 residues. The CDR3 spells CASSKEAGGLNSPLHF. CDR3 coding DNA: TGTGCCAGCAGCAAAGAAGCCGGAGGGTTGAATTCACCCCTCCACTTT.